This TCR beta chain originates from a study of blood T cell repertoires in COVID-19. Study details: The United States, Italy and Spain were the sources of the acute and convalescent COVID-19 samples. Sources were T cells, B-cell-depleted T cells, or PBMCs; the material itself was cDNA or gDNA.

This CDR3 is built from 13 residues. Germline V CDR1 and CDR2: MDHEN, SYDVKM. Trimming stripped 6 bases from V and 2 bases from J, with 11 bases between. Method: immunoSEQ multiplex PCR; TCRdb's copy keeps in-frame clones and lacks some. Of about 59,000 clones detected, approximately 80% appear once; the ten largest clones hold around 10%. The sample consisted of peripheral blood. This rearrangement joins TRBV28 to TRBJ2-7; possibly TRBD1 for D (6 bases). The clonotype was recovered from a human donor in a cohort sampled during active COVID-19. The CDR3 DNA reads TGTGCCAGCAGCCGTCAGGGGCCCTACGAGCAGTACTTC. Translated: CASSRQGPYEQYF.